This TCR beta chain was captured by sequencing in a study of cytomegalovirus exposure and HLA in healthy donors. Study-wide results and caveats: Per published accounts, TCR beta sequences correctly predicted the HLA-A and HLA-B alleles of most subjects. Reports showed the classifier diagnosing cytomegalovirus status with high specificity and sensitivity.

Worth noting for this clone: Its antigen is unknown.

This CDR3 spans 15 amino acids. The V end lost 4 bases, the J end lost 5 bases, and 17 bases lay between the germline ends. Germline V gives CDR1 MGHRA, CDR2 YSYEKL. The primer mix had 60 Vbeta and 13 Jbeta primers. Authors' processing steps: As a later analysis found, there were tens of millions of unique TCR beta chains, of which roughly 11 million were shared. The assay was immunoSEQ multiplex PCR, and TCRdb's table has in-frame clones only and misses some. V, J and clone size were drawn from that table, and D and trimming were deduced from the DNA. This table holds 85,000 to 100,000 clones, roughly nine tenths found once.

The sequence derives from a man in his thirties or forties in good health and CMV-seropositive. Sequenced: PBMCs. This chain uses TRBV4-1 with TRBJ2-5, with D tentatively TRBD1 (6 bases). CDR3 sequence: CASSPQRGGRETQYF. Here the CDR3 DNA reads TGCGCCAGCAGCCCGCAGCGTGGGGGCCGGGAGACCCAGTACTTC.